Presented here are 27 T cell receptor beta chains from one specimen sequenced in a study of identical twins. One entry per CDR3 protein results from TCRdb running MiXCR on the 5' RACE reads. The sample yields under 300,000 distinct CDR3 sequences, approximately 8.3% seen once. This sample also belongs to another study, concerning yellow fever vaccine responses in identical twins.

The sequenced material came from CD8+ T cells sorted from blood. The receptors originated from a woman between 18 and 29 years old in good health.

Worth noting for this clonotype: A much bigger clone sits one base away, suggesting this may be a read error. The chain combines TRBV27 with TRBJ1-1; maybe TRBD1 (5 bases). Trimming stripped 10 bases from V and 5 bases from J, with 20 bases between. Per germline, CDR1 MNHEY and CDR2 SMNVEV (reference sequence). CDR3 size: 14 residues. CDR3 loop: CANIPLRGDTEAFF. The DNA for the CDR3 is TGTGCCAACATCCCCTTAAGGGGAGATACTGAAGCTTTCTTT.

This clonotype showed up many times. One end of the junction varies from germline; a read error may be responsible. This rearrangement joins TRBV7-7 to TRBJ2-5; D is uncertain. Germline V gives CDR1 SSHAT, CDR2 FNYEAQ (reference sequence). This CDR3 comprises 13 residues. CDR3: CASSLVLGETQYF. The CDR3 DNA reads as TGTGCTAGCAGCTTAGTACTTGGAGAGACCCAGTACTTC.

In this sample, this clonotype turned up many times. The chain is built from TRBV10-3 and TRBJ2-3; TRBD1 matches 8 bases. This CDR3 has 16 amino acids. Per the germline V gene, CDR1 is ENHRY and CDR2 is SYGVKD. V lost 0 bases and J lost 2; bases outside the gene matches: 4. CDR3 in amino acids: CAISESHRGITDTQYF. The CDR3 nucleotides read TGTGCCATCAGTGAGTCGCACAGGGGGATCACAGATACGCAGTATTTT.

The chain is built from TRBV18 and TRBJ2-1; D uncertain. V was trimmed by 6 bases and J by 7 bases, leaving 10 bases between them. In germline, CDR1 is KGHSH, CDR2 LQKENI. The CDR3 extends over 12 amino acids. CDR3 loop: CASSIAWNEQFF. CDR3 DNA sequence: TGTGCCAGCTCCATAGCTTGGAATGAGCAGTTCTTC.

The CDR3 nucleotides are TGTGCCAGCAGCTTAGGGGCGTTAGGTGATGAGCAGTTCTTC. It translates to CASSLGALGDEQFF. The chain uses TRBV7-3 and TRBJ2-1, with a weak D call TRBD1 (5 bases). V dropped 2 bases and J dropped 8 bases, with 13 bases sitting between them. This CDR3 contains 14 residues. Germline assignment: CDR1 SGHTA and CDR2 FQGTGA.

This chain links TRBV15 with TRBJ1-6; possible D gene TRBD1, 5 bases. V was pared by 5 bases and J by 10 bases, with 18 bases between. The CDR3 spans 15 residues. Per germline, CDR1 LNHNV and CDR2 YYDKDF (reference sequence). CDR3 DNA: TGTGCCACCAGCCAAGAAAGCGGGACGGTATCACCCCTCCACTTT. Protein: CATSQESGTVSPLHF.

This clonotype was recorded a few times. The rearrangement links TRBV6-1 to TRBJ2-4; the match to TRBD1 covers 9 bases. V lost 6 bases and J lost 3; bases outside the gene matches: 3. Germline V lookup: CDR1 MNHNS, CDR2 SASEGT. The CDR3 extends over 14 amino acids. In DNA, the CDR3 is TGTGCCAGCAGCGGACAGGGGCTCAAAAACATTCAGTACTTC. This translates into CASSGQGLKNIQYF.

This clonotype was detected only a few times. The chain uses TRBV6-1 and TRBJ2-3; D is perhaps TRBD1 (6 bases). The V gene's germline CDR1 is MNHNS and CDR2 SASEGT. This CDR3 region has 17 residues. Trimming removed 7 bases from V and 0 bases from J, with 20 bases in between. This chain's CDR3 is CASTPGMDSLSTDTQYF. The DNA for the CDR3 is TGTGCCAGCACCCCGGGGATGGACAGTCTCAGCACAGATACGCAGTATTTT.

V usage is TRBV11-3 and J usage is TRBJ2-2; D remains unclear. The CDR3 covers 14 residues. CDR1 and CDR2 (germline): SGHNT, YENEEA. V was pared by 2 bases and J by 1 base, with 5 bases between. CDR3 sequence (DNA): TGTGCCAGCAGCTTATCTTGGAACACCGGGGAGCTGTTTTTT. As protein: CASSLSWNTGELFF.

This chain joins TRBV6-1 and TRBJ2-7; 8 positions agree with TRBD1. CDR1 is MNHNS and CDR2 is SASEGT in the germline V gene. V was clipped by 7 bases and J by 2 bases; unmatched bases: 13. There are 16 residues in the CDR3. The DNA for the CDR3 is TGTGCCAGCACCCAACGGGGACAGGTATCCGCCTACGAGCAGTACTTC. Protein product: CASTQRGQVSAYEQYF.

This clonotype was seen a handful of times. The CDR3 spells CASSSFGDWEVPNYLLNTEAFF. In DNA form, the CDR3 reads TGTGCCAGCAGTTCGTTCGGGGATTGGGAGGTACCAAATTACCTATTGAACACTGAAGCTTTCTTT. The V and J genes are TRBV27 and TRBJ1-1; D is undetermined. The CDR3 totals 22 residues. V lost 4 bases and J lost 0, with 33 bases in between. Germline V lookup: CDR1 MNHEY, CDR2 SMNVEV (reference sequence).

This sequence joins TRBV28 and TRBJ2-1; no reliable D call. Germline CDR1 reads MDHEN; CDR2 reads SYDVKM. This CDR3 is built from 13 residues. Between the trimmed V and J ends, which lost 1 base and 15 bases, there was a span of 16 bases. The CDR3 bases are TGTGCCAGCAGTTTATTAGGGCGCCCCCGACTGTTCTTC. Its protein product is CASSLLGRPRLFF.

CDR3 protein: CASSRESGMGPYEQYF. Written as DNA, the CDR3 is TGTGCCAGCAGCAGAGAATCAGGGATGGGACCTTACGAGCAGTACTTC. V usage is TRBV5-8 and J usage is TRBJ2-7; perhaps D is TRBD1 or TRBD2 (5 bases each). V was shortened by 4 bases and J by 4 bases, with 21 bases between the two germline ends. CDR1 is SGHTS and CDR2 is YDEGEE in the germline V gene. The CDR3 extends over 16 amino acids.

This clonotype was counted only a few times. This rearrangement joins TRBV10-3 to TRBJ2-5; unclear D gene. Trimming removed 0 bases from V and 1 base from J, with 9 bases in between. In germline, CDR1 is ENHRY, CDR2 SYGVKD. The CDR3 runs 15 residues. CDR3: CAISESGAVQETQYF. CDR3 nucleotides: TGTGCCATCAGTGAGTCTGGAGCAGTCCAAGAGACCCAGTACTTC.

The chain couples TRBV5-1 to TRBJ1-2; D is unresolved. The ends were cut back, 1 base at V and 2 bases at J, with 3 bases in the middle. The CDR3 length is 12 residues. The germline V gene has CDR1 SGHRS and CDR2 YFSETQ. DNA for the CDR3: TGCGCCAGCAGCTTGTCAAACTATGGCTACACCTTC. Translation: CASSLSNYGYTF.

In its sample, this clonotype was seen many times. The chain carries TRBV7-2 and TRBJ2-7; D might be TRBD1 (6 bases). The germline V gene has CDR1 SGHTA and CDR2 FQGNSA. V was clipped by 11 bases and J by 4 bases, with 21 bases between them. This CDR3 region has 14 residues. Here the CDR3 reads CASLETTGNYEQYF. CDR3 nucleotide sequence: TGTGCCTCCCTGGAGACCACAGGGAATTACGAGCAGTACTTC.

This clonotype appeared many times. V and J are TRBV12-3 or TRBV12-4 and TRBJ2-3; D might be TRBD1 or TRBD2, each matching 5 bases. The CDR3 contains 16 residues. The ends were cut back, 6 bases at V and 5 bases at J, with 21 bases in the middle. CDR3 loop: CASSPVDGGKEDTQYF. The CDR3 DNA reads as TGTGCCAGCAGCCCCGTTGATGGGGGAAAGGAAGATACGCAGTATTTT.

This clonotype has at least ten counts. V gene TRBV5-5 combines with J gene TRBJ2-7; 12 positions agree with TRBD2. Looked up from germline, CDR1 is SGHKS and CDR2 is YYEKEE (reference sequence). CDR3 length: 17 residues. The V gene end was trimmed by 4 bases and the J gene end by 3 bases; junction bases not matched to a gene: 11. CDR3 sequence reads: CASSPFQLAGGDYEQYF. The CDR3, as DNA: TGTGCCAGCAGCCCTTTTCAACTAGCGGGAGGCGACTACGAGCAGTACTTC.

This clonotype occurred many times. V gene TRBV2 combines with J gene TRBJ2-5; unclear D gene. Per germline, CDR1 SNHLY and CDR2 FYNNEI. This CDR3 has 10 amino acids. Trimming removed 4 bases from V and 9 bases from J, with 6 bases in between. CDR3 loop: CASSGGAQYF. CDR3 in DNA: TGTGCCAGCAGTGGTGGGGCCCAGTACTTC.

This clonotype came up many times. This chain links TRBV5-1 with TRBJ2-1; TRBD1 aligns across 8 bases. V lost 4 bases to trimming and J lost 0 bases; unmatched junction nucleotides: 12. This CDR3 has 18 amino acids. Germline V lookup: CDR1 SGHRS, CDR2 YFSETQ. The CDR3: CASSHGQGDLASYNEQFF. The CDR3 DNA is TGCGCCAGCAGCCACGGACAGGGCGACTTAGCCTCCTACAATGAGCAGTTCTTC.

The genes are TRBV4-3 and TRBJ2-1; maybe TRBD1 (5 bases). V was trimmed by 5 bases and J by 2 bases, leaving 10 bases between them. The CDR3 loop spans 14 amino acids. Germline CDR1 and CDR2: LGHNA and YSLEER. The CDR3 is CASSGVRAYNEQFF. CDR3 nucleotide sequence: TGCGCCAGCAGCGGTGTCAGGGCCTACAATGAGCAGTTCTTC.

The sample holds many counts of this clonotype. The chain links TRBV11-2 to TRBJ2-3; D not resolved. With 1 base removed from V and 0 bases from J, the gap between germline ends came to 11 bases. CDR1 and CDR2 (germline): SGHAT, FQNNGV. CDR3 size: 16 residues. The CDR3 here is CASSLVLDESTDTQYF. CDR3 bases: TGTGCCAGCAGCTTAGTATTAGACGAGAGCACAGATACGCAGTATTTT.

This clonotype has a count of ten or more. This rearrangement joins TRBV4-1 to TRBJ1-4; D is undetermined. CDR3 size: 15 residues. Trimming took off 1 base at V and 8 bases at J, with 14 bases between the two ends. Per the germline V gene, CDR1 is MGHRA and CDR2 is YSYEKL. The CDR3 here is CASSQVSKEGEKLFF. The CDR3 DNA sequence: TGCGCCAGCAGCCAAGTATCTAAGGAAGGGGAAAAACTGTTTTTT.

V and J are TRBV29-1 and TRBJ2-3; 9 bases align to TRBD1. The J segment lost 4 bases and the V segment lost 7 bases, leaving 18 bases of the junction unmatched. The CDR3 is 17 amino acids. From germline, CDR1 is SQVTM and CDR2 ANQGSEA. The CDR3: CSAILWGQGMSADTQYF. The CDR3 DNA follows: TGCAGCGCCATACTTTGGGGACAGGGTATGAGCGCAGATACGCAGTATTTT.

CDR3 amino acids: CATRDGATDTQYF. Here the CDR3 DNA reads TGTGCCACCCGGGACGGGGCCACAGATACGCAGTATTTT. The chain combines TRBV24-1 with TRBJ2-3; D may be TRBD1 or TRBD2 (5 bases each). The length of the CDR3 is 13 residues. V shed 9 bases and J shed 2 bases, with 11 bases lying between them. Germline V gene sequence: CDR1 KGHDR, CDR2 SFDVKD.

This rearrangement joins TRBV3-1 to TRBJ2-7; 13 bases map to TRBD2. V gave up 4 bases and J gave up 5 bases; unmatched junction bases: 2. Germline V gene sequence: CDR1 LGHDT, CDR2 YNNKEL (reference sequence). The CDR3 extends over 14 amino acids. The CDR3 nucleotides are TGTGCCAGCAGCCTGACTAGCGGGAGGAACGAGCAGTACTTC. It translates to CASSLTSGRNEQYF.

There are a few counts of this clonotype. A junction end diverges from the germline sequence, so it may reflect a read error. The rearrangement joins TRBV5-1 to TRBJ2-6; 12 bases are a match to TRBD1. CDR3 length: 20 amino acids. Germline V gene data show CDR1 as SGHRS and CDR2 as YFSETQ. CDR3 residues: CASSLTPGTGGLVGANVLTF. The CDR3 DNA is TGTGCCAGCAGCTTGACGCCCGGGACAGGGGGCCTTGTTGGGGCCAACGTCCTGACTTTC.